This T cell receptor beta chain was identified during a study of CD8+ T cells in alopecia areata (dated 2018 in TCRdb). At the level of the whole study: The treated patients took part in an open-label pilot trial in which moderate-to-severe alopecia areata was treated with oral tofacitinib at 5 to 10 mg twice daily. Tofacitinib was administered for 6 to 18 months, and 6 months of follow-up off drug were then conducted to assess delayed response and recurrence. For the treated patients, the SALT score, which quantifies what percentage of scalp surface area is affected, served as the measure of disease severity. To study T cell clonal expansion in alopecia areata, the researchers applied high-throughput TCRbeta sequencing to both the C3H/HeJ mouse model and human patients. Scalp tissue and sorted CD4+ and CD8+ peripheral blood T cells from patchy and totalis/universalis alopecia areata patients and from healthy controls were covered by human TCRbeta sequencing. Patients on tofacitinib were biopsied at baseline and after 4 and 24 weeks of treatment, and several of the patients also had a later scalp biopsy. Scalp clonality was compared across normal scalp (n=4), patchy alopecia areata scalp (n=8), and alopecia totalis/universalis scalp (n=8). RNA was obtained with the PAXgene miRNA kit for fixed scalp, the miRNeasy kit for PBMCs, and the RNeasy kit for mouse skin. immunoSEQ multiplex PCR using 35 Vbeta forward primers and 13 Jbeta reverse primers was used to amplify TCRbeta CDR3 regions. Findings and caveats that apply to the study as a whole: Compared with normal scalp, lesional scalp, particularly in alopecia totalis/universalis, had higher clonality and more expanded CD8+ clones, which suggests antigenic drive. The treated cohort was small, with a single nonresponder, so links between baseline CD8+ expansion and response need larger studies. Many expanded lesional clones were found to persist in scalp and blood during tofacitinib treatment, and relapse after treatment cessation may be partly explained by this persistence. Shared TCR sequences between patients were less evident than in mice, which may be partly attributable to HLA diversity in the patient population. Tofacitinib significantly lowered scalp clonality and the number of expanded CD8+ clones among the top 100 scalp clones. Unlike mouse skin, which is dominated by gammadelta T cells, normal human skin has resident alphabeta T cells that are also sequenced, and this complicates analysis of the scalp TCR repertoire.

The label giving this sample's treatment or condition can be read as: oral pan-JAK inhibitor, 5-10 mg twice daily. Lesional scalp punch biopsies and peripheral blood were obtained from alopecia areata patients. PBMCs were isolated by density centrifugation and stained for CD3, CD4 and CD8, and CD4+ and CD8+ T cells were sorted on a FACSAria. Concerning this clone: Its antigen remains undetermined. The record has no base qualities; no much larger clone is one base away.

The CDR3 runs 16 amino acids, cysteine and phenylalanine included. The CDR3 DNA has 48 bases and is translated from base 1. V drops 0 bases and J drops 6 bases, leaving 15 bases in between. Based on the germline V gene, the CDR1 and CDR2 sequences are SGDLS and YYNGEE. The method behind the library was the immunoSEQ multiplex PCR assay. For TCR sequencing, RNA was extracted from every sample and reverse transcribed into cDNA to serve as template. SuperScript III was used for first-strand cDNA synthesis, primed with a 2:1 mix of oligo-dT and random hexamers. A synthetic immune receptor repertoire was used to assess amplification bias, and residual bias was removed computationally. In the source study's methods: Raw reads were preprocessed to remove errors, and CDR3 was defined according to IMGT conventions as the region from the conserved cysteine to phenylalanine. To get clonality, Shannon entropy was normalized by log2 of the number of productive unique TCRs and the result was subtracted from 1. Scalp TCRbeta sequences were cross-referenced with sorted blood CD4 and CD8 repertoires so that the CD4 or CD8 identity of scalp clones could be inferred. What TCRdb holds here is the immuneACCESS table cut down to in-frame rearrangements. Part of the clones is not present; checked against another copy, under half of the missing clones reflect an unresolved V gene, and the others are unexplained. V and J calls and clone size follow that table, whereas D and trimming were derived from the DNA. The sample profile shows about 210,000 clones; around two fifths of them were found once. About 2.4% of the sample belongs to the ten largest clones.

The chain is made from TRBV9 and TRBJ2-2; the D gene is perhaps TRBD2, on 5 matching bases. The sequence was obtained from a human donor with alopecia areata. The sample here was CD4+ T cells sorted from blood, taken around week 37, from a patient treated with tofacitinib. The CDR3 has the sequence CASSVEARRGPGELFF. The sequence in DNA is TGTGCCAGCAGCGTAGAGGCTAGGCGCGGGCCCGGGGAGCTGTTTTTT.